This T cell receptor (beta chain) was captured by sequencing in a study of blood T cell repertoires in COVID-19 (dated by TCRdb to the early 2020s). General notes on the study: Collaborator samples came from the United States, Italy and Spain and covered acute and convalescent phases of COVID-19. A de-identified subject ID, COVID-19 status, age in years and sex were almost always included in the sample metadata. Deeply sampled blood TCRbeta repertoires from subjects exposed to, actively infected with, or recovered from COVID-19 were included in the dataset. The repertoires were released in a freely available public database meant as a resource for research on the immune response to SARS-CoV-2. Where HLA class I and class II types were available, the types were taken from metadata supplied by the sample provider, not from assay-based typing. The material from the prospective study consisted of cDNA or gDNA derived from T cells, B-cell-depleted T cells, or PBMCs. The samples were drawn from two sources: the first 160 participants of the ongoing ImmuneRACE study, and some 1,300 subjects contributed by 6 global collaborators. Points the paper makes about the study in general: How much clinical and demographic metadata was included differed by source and by participant, and the metadata was provided uncurated.

TCRbeta CDR3 regions were amplified from genomic DNA using the immunoSEQ Assay, a bias-controlled multiplex PCR. Per the original workflow: The number of nucleated cells in each sample was estimated from the amplification of reference gene primers within the assay. To quantify the absolute abundance of each unique TCRbeta CDR3 rearrangement, sequence reads were collapsed and filtered. For each sample, productive Simpson clonality was calculated as the square root of Simpson's diversity index over productive rearrangements. TCRdb limited this immuneACCESS table to in-frame rearrangements with V and J called. A share of clones is missing; checked studies link under half to unresolved V genes, and the rest is unexplained. That table is the source of V, J and clone size, and D and trimming were worked out from the DNA. Here the sample has roughly 500,000 clones; 80% to 90% occur a single time. Of the sample, about 3.2% is held by the ten largest clones.

Whole blood was collected in K2EDTA tubes by collaborating institutions according to the institutions' own protocols. Collaborator samples were shipped for TCRbeta analysis as frozen whole blood, isolated PBMCs, or DNA extracted from either sample type. Reading from cysteine to phenylalanine, the CDR3 counts 18 amino acids. Of the read, only the CDR3 DNA is kept; its 54 bases are in frame from base 1. At the junction V is shortened by 0 bases and J by 0 bases, with 15 bases in between. Sequences LNHDA (CDR1) and SQIVND (CDR2) are obtained from the germline V gene (reference sequence). Concerning this clone itself: Its recognized antigen is unknown. No base quality values were provided; no much bigger clone lies one nucleotide off.

This receptor was identified in a human donor in a cohort sampled during active COVID-19. The sequenced sample consisted of peripheral blood. Recombination joined TRBV19 with TRBJ2-1, with a weak D call of TRBD1 (5 bases match). The DNA is as follows: TGTGCCAGTAGTATAGACTCCAGGGCTTCGAGCTCCTACAATGAGCAGTTCTTC. This codes for CASSIDSRASSSYNEQFF.